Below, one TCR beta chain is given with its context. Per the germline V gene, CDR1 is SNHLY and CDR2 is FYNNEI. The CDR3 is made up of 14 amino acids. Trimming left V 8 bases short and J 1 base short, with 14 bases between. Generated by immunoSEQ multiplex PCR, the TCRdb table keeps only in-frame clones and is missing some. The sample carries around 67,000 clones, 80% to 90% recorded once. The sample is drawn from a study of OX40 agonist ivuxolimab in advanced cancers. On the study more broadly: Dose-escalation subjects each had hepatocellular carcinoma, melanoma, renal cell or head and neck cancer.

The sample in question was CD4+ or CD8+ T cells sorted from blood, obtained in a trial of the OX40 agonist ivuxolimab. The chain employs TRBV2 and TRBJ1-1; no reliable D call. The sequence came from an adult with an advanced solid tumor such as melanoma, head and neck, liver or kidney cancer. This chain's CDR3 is CASLANAGNTEAFF. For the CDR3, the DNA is TGTGCCAGCCTCGCGAACGCCGGGAACACTGAAGCTTTCTTT.